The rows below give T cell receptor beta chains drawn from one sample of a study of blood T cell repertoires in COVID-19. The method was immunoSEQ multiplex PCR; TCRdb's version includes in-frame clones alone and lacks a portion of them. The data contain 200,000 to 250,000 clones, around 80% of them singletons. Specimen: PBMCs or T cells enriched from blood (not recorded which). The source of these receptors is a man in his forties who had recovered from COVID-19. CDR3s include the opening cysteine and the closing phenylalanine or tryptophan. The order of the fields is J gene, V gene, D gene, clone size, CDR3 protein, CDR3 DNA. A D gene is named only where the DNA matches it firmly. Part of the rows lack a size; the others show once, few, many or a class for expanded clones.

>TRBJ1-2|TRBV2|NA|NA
CASSLDSNYGYTF
TGTGCCAGCAGTCTGGACAGTAACTATGGCTACACCTTC
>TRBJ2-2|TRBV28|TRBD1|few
CASSRQGLNTGELFF
TGTGCCAGCAGCCGACAGGGGCTCAACACCGGGGAGCTGTTTTTT
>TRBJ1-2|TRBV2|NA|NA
CASTLTGMGYGYTF
TGTGCCAGCACCCTGACAGGTATGGGGTATGGCTACACCTTC
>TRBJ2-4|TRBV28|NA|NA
CASSSTGVLAKNIQYF
TGTGCCAGCAGTTCAACGGGGGTCCTAGCCAAAAACATTCAGTACTTC
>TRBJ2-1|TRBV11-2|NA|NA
CASSLVVSYNEQFF
TGTGCCAGCAGCTTAGTAGTTTCCTACAATGAGCAGTTCTTC
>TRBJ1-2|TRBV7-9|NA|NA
CASEEENYGYTF
TGTGCCAGCGAGGAGGAGAACTATGGCTACACCTTC
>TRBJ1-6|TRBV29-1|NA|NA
CSVEVDRNSPLHF
TGCAGCGTCGAAGTGGACAGAAATTCACCCCTCCACTTT
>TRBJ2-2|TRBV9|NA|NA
CASSPGTRNTGELFF
TGTGCCAGCAGCCCCGGGACTCGGAACACCGGGGAGCTGTTTTTT
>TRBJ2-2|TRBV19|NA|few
CASSMGQPNTGELFF
TGTGCCAGTAGTATGGGGCAGCCGAACACCGGGGAGCTGTTTTTT
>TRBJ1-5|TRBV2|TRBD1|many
CASRAQGVNQPQHF
TGTGCCAGCAGAGCTCAGGGGGTCAATCAGCCCCAGCATTTT
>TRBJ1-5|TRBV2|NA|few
CASRLLGANQPQHF
TGTGCCAGCAGGCTTTTGGGGGCCAATCAGCCCCAGCATTTT
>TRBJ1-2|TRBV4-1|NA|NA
CASSQDRGYGYTF
TGCGCCAGCAGCCAAGATCGCGGCTATGGCTACACCTTC
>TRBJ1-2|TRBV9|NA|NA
CASSAPPRANYGYTF
TGTGCCAGCAGCGCCCCCCCCAGGGCTAACTATGGCTACACCTTC
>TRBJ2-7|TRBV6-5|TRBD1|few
CASSFRDRGSYEQYF
TGTGCCAGCAGCTTTAGGGACAGGGGCTCCTACGAGCAGTACTTC
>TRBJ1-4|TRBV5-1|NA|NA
CASSLQNFNEKLFF
TGCGCCAGCAGCCTACAGAACTTTAATGAAAAACTGTTTTTT
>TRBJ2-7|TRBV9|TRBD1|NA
CASSPSPGTGVYEQYF
TGTGCCAGCAGCCCCTCACCCGGGACAGGGGTCTACGAGCAGTACTTC
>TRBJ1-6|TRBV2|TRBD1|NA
CASSEVTGKNSPLHF
TGTGCCAGCAGTGAGGTGACAGGGAAAAATTCACCCCTCCACTTT
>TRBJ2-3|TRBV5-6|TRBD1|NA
CASSSSRQGDTDTQYF
TGTGCCAGCAGCTCTTCCCGACAGGGGGACACAGATACGCAGTATTTT
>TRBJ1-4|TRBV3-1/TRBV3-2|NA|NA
CASSQQGLPNEKLFF
TGTGCCAGCAGCCAACAGGGACTTCCTAATGAAAAACTGTTTTTT
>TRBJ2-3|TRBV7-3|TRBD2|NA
CASSLSAGGTDTQYF
TGTGCCAGCAGCTTATCAGCGGGGGGGACAGATACGCAGTATTTT
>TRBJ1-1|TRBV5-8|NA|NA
CASNQRGVWGFADTEAFF
TGTGCCAGCAACCAACGGGGGGTTTGGGGATTCGCGGACACTGAAGCTTTCTTT
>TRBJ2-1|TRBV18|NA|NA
CASSPTGLTYNEQFF
TGTGCCAGCTCACCAACAGGCCTCACTTACAATGAGCAGTTCTTC
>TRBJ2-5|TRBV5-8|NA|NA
CASSMAPRAQYF
TGTGCCAGCAGTATGGCACCCCGGGCCCAGTACTTC
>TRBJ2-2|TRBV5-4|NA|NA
CASSLARMNTGELFF
TGTGCCAGCAGCTTGGCCAGGATGAACACCGGGGAGCTGTTTTTT
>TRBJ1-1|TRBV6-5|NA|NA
CASSYPGRPEAFF
TGTGCCAGCAGTTATCCAGGGAGGCCTGAAGCTTTCTTT
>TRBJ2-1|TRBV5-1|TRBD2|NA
CASSPTGGRDEQFF
TGCGCCAGCAGCCCGACGGGAGGCCGGGATGAGCAGTTCTTC
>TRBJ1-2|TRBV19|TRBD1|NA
CASSMLGQDGAYGYTF
TGTGCCAGTAGTATGCTTGGACAGGACGGTGCCTATGGCTACACCTTC
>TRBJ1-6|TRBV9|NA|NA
CASSPSGSYNSPLHF
TGTGCCAGCAGCCCTTCCGGCTCCTATAATTCACCCCTCCACTTT
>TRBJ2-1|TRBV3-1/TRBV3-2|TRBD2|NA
CASSPDWGAGGSEQFF
TGTGCCAGCAGCCCTGATTGGGGAGCGGGAGGGTCTGAGCAGTTCTTC
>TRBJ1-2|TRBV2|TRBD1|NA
CASSSQGDYGYTF
TGTGCCAGCAGCTCGCAGGGGGACTATGGCTACACCTTC
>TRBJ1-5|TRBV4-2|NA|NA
CASSQEAGMGQPQHF
TGTGCCAGCAGCCAGGAGGCGGGTATGGGACAGCCCCAGCATTTT
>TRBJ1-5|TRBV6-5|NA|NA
CASSPDGNSNQPQHF
TGTGCCAGCAGCCCGGACGGGAATAGCAATCAGCCCCAGCATTTT
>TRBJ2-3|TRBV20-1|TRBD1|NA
CSAAIQGAQYF
TGCAGTGCCGCAATACAGGGGGCGCAGTATTTT
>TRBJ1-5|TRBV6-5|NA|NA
CASRSYSNQPQHF
TGTGCCAGCAGATCTTATAGCAATCAGCCCCAGCATTTT
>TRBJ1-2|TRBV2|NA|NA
CASSVWQIPNYGYTF
TGTGCCAGCAGTGTGTGGCAGATCCCTAACTATGGCTACACCTTC
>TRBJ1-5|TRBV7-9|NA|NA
CASSLGSDQPQHF
TGTGCCAGCAGCTTGGGCTCAGATCAGCCCCAGCATTTT
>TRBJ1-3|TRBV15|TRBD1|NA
CATSRERTGSGNTIYF
TGTGCCACCAGCAGAGAGCGGACAGGGTCTGGAAACACCATATATTTT
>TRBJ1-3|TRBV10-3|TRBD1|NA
CAIIGGQGRNTIYF
TGTGCCATAATTGGGGGACAGGGGCGGAACACCATATATTTT
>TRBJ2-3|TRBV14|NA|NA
CASSQETPGGDTQYF
TGTGCCAGCAGCCAGGAAACGCCCGGGGGAGATACGCAGTATTTT
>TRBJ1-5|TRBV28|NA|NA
CASMEGRLNQPQHF
TGTGCCAGCATGGAGGGGCGGCTCAATCAGCCCCAGCATTTT
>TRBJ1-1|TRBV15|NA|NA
CATSRDYGGARFEAFF
TGTGCCACCAGCAGAGATTACGGAGGGGCGCGATTTGAAGCTTTCTTT
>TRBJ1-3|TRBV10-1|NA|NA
CASSDNGNTIYF
TGCGCCAGCAGTGACAATGGAAACACCATATATTTT
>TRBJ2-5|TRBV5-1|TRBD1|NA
CASSSGGQETQYF
TGCGCCAGCAGTTCAGGGGGCCAAGAGACCCAGTACTTC
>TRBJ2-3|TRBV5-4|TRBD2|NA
CANSPVAGHSTDTQYF
TGTGCCAACAGCCCGGTAGCGGGGCACTCCACAGATACGCAGTATTTT
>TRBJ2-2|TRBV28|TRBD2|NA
CAITRLAGVGGELFF
TGTGCCATAACTAGACTAGCGGGAGTTGGCGGGGAGCTGTTTTTT
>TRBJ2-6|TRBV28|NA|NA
CASSEGSFRLSGANVLTF
TGTGCCAGCAGTGAGGGAAGTTTTAGGCTCTCTGGGGCCAACGTCCTGACTTTC
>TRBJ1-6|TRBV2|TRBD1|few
CASRRGGQGRSPLHF
TGTGCCAGCAGGAGGGGGGGACAGGGACGCTCACCCCTCCACTTT
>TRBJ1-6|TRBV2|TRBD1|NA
CASSEADRDNSPLHF
TGTGCCAGCAGTGAAGCGGACAGGGATAATTCACCCCTCCACTTT
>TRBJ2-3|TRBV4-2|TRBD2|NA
CASSQLRTSGDPRGADTQYF
TGTGCCAGCAGCCAACTGAGGACTAGCGGGGACCCAAGGGGGGCAGATACGCAGTATTTT
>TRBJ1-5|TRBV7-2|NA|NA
CASSLGGSLNQPQHF
TGTGCCAGCAGCTTAGGGGGCAGCCTGAATCAGCCCCAGCATTTT
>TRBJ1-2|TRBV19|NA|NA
CASSMHSPGRANYGYTF
TGTGCCAGTAGTATGCACAGCCCAGGGAGGGCTAACTATGGCTACACCTTC